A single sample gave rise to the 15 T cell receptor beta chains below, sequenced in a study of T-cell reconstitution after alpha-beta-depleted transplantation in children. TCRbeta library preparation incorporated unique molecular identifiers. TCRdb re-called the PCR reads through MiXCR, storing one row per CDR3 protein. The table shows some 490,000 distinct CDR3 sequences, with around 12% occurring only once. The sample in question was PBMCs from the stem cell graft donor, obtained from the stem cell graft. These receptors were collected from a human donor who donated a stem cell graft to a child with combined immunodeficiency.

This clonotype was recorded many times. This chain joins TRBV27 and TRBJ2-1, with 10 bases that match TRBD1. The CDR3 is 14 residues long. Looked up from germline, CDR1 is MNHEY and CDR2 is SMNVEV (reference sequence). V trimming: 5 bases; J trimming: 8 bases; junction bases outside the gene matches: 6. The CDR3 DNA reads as TGTGCCAGCAGTGACAGGGGGCAAGGGGATGAGCAGTTCTTC. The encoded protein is CASSDRGQGDEQFF.

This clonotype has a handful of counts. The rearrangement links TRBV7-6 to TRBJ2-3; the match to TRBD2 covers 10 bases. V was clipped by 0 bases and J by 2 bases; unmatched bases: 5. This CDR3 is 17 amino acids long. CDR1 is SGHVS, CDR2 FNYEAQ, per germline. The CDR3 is CASSLAFGLADTDTQYF. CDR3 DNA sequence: TGTGCCAGCAGCTTAGCGTTTGGACTAGCGGACACAGATACGCAGTATTTT.

The CDR3 bases are TGCAGTGCTCAACCGGGACCCCAGGATGAAAAACTGTTTTTT. It translates to CSAQPGPQDEKLFF. The chain uses TRBV20-1 and TRBJ1-4; maybe TRBD1 (5 bases). Germline assignment: CDR1 DFQATT and CDR2 SNEGSKA (reference sequence). This CDR3 spans 14 amino acids. Trimming shortened V by 5 bases and J by 6 bases, and 16 bases separated the two germline ends.

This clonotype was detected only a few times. The CDR3 sequence is CATPNEQFF. The DNA of the CDR3 is TGTGCCACCCCCAATGAGCAGTTCTTC. V and J are TRBV15 and TRBJ2-1, with D uncertain. Germline assignment: CDR1 LNHNV and CDR2 YYDKDF (reference sequence). This CDR3 is built from 9 residues. V was shortened by 8 bases and J by 6 bases, with 2 bases between the two germline ends. Based on the CDR3 plus reference TRBV15 and TRBJ2-1, the full variable domain is DAMVIQNPRYQVTQFGKPVTLSCSQTLNHNVMYWYQQKSSQAPKLLFHYYDKDFNNEADTPDNFQSRRPNTSFCFLDIRSPGLGDTAMYLCATPNEQFFGPGTRLTVL.

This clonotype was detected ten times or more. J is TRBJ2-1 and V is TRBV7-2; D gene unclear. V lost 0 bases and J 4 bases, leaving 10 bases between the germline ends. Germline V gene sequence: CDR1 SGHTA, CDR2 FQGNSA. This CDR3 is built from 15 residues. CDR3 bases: TGTGCCAGCAGCTTAGCGAGCTCTCTTTACAATGAGCAGTTCTTC. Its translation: CASSLASSLYNEQFF. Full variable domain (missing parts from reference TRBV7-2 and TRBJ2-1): GAGVSQSPSNKVTEKGKDVELRCDPISGHTALYWYRQSLGQGLEFLIYFQGNSAPDKSGLPSDRFSAERTGGSVSTLTIQRTQQEDSAVYLCASSLASSLYNEQFFGPGTRLTVL.

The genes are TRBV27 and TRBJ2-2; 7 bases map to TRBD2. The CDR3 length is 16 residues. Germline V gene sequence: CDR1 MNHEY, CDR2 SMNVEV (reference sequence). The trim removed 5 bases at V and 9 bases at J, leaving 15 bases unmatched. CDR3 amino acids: CASSPLGAGVGRELFF. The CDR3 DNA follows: TGTGCCAGCAGTCCTCTTGGGGCGGGAGTCGGCAGGGAGCTGTTTTTT.

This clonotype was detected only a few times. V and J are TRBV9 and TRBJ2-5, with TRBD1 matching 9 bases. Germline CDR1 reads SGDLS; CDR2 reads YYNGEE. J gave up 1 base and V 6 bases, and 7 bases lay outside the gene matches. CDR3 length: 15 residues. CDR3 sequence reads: CASTAGQGSQETQYF. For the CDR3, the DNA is TGTGCCAGCACTGCGGGACAGGGAAGCCAAGAGACCCAGTACTTC. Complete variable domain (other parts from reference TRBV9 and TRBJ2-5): DSGVTQTPKHLITATGQRVTLRCSPRSGDLSVYWYQQSLDQGLQFLIQYYNGEERAKGNILERFSAQQFPDLHSELNLSSLELGDSALYFCASTAGQGSQETQYFGPGTRLLVL.

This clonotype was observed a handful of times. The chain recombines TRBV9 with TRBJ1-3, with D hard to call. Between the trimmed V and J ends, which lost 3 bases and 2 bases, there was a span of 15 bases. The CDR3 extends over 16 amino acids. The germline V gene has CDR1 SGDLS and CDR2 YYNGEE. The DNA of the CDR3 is TGTGCCAGCAGCGAGACCGCCGGGGTTACTGGAAACACCATATATTTT. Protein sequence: CASSETAGVTGNTIYF.

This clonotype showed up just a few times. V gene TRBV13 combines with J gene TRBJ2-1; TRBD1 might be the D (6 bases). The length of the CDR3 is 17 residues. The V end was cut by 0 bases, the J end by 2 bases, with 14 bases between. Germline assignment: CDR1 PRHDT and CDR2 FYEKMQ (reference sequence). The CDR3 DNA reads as TGTGCCAGCAGCTTAGGGGACAGCAAGTCCCCCTACAATGAGCAGTTCTTC. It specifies CASSLGDSKSPYNEQFF.

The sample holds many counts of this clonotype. DNA for the CDR3: TGCAGCGTTGAATGGAAAAGGGTACACCTGACAGATACGCAGTATTTT. It translates to CSVEWKRVHLTDTQYF. The gene calls are TRBV29-1 and TRBJ2-3; no clear D gene. Trimming took 2 bases from V and 3 from J, leaving 18 bases between them. This CDR3 spans 16 amino acids. Germline V gives CDR1 SQVTM, CDR2 ANQGSEA.

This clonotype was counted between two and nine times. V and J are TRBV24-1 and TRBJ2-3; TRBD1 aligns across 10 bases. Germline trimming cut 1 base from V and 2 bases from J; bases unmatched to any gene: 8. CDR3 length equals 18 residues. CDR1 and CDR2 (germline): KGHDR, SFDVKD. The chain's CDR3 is CATSDFGTGDVLTDTQYF. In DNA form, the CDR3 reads TGTGCCACCAGTGATTTCGGGACAGGGGACGTACTCACAGATACGCAGTATTTT.

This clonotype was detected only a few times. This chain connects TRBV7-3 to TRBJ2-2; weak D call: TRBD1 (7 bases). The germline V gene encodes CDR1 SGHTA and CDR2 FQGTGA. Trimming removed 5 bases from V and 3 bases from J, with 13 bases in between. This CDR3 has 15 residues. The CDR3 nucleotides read TGTGCCAGCAGCCCAGGGGGGATTTACACCGGGGAGCTGTTTTTT. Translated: CASSPGGIYTGELFF.

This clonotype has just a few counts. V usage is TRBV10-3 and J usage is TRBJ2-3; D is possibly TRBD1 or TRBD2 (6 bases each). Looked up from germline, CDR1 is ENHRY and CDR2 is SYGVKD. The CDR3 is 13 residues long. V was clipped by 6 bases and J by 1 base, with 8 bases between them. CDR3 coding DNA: TGTGCCATCAGCGGGGGCCGCACAGATACGCAGTATTTT. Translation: CAISGGRTDTQYF.

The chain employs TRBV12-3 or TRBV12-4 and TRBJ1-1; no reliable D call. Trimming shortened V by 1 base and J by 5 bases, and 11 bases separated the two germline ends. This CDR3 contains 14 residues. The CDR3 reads CASSLVGLSTEAFF. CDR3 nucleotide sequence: TGTGCCAGCAGTTTAGTAGGGCTTTCGACTGAAGCTTTCTTT.

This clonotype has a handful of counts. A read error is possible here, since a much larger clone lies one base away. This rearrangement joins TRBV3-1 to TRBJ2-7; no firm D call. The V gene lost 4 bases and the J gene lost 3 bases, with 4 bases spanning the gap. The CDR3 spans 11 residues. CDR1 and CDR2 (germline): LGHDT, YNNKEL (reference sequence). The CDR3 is CASSRIYEQYF. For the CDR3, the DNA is TGTGCCAGCAGCCGAATCTACGAGCAGTACTTC.